The TCR beta chain described here comes from a study of regulatory T cells in long-lasting Graves disease. Across the study: The definition of persistent Graves' disease was over 5 years of antithyroid drugs with positive TSH receptor antibodies.

Study results and caveats: Study was limited to peripheral blood, excluding thyroid tissue. Graves' patients with persistent disease showed TCR diversity lower than patients newly diagnosed. Favored usage of TRBV28, TRBJ1-2 and TRBJ2-5 was recorded in persistent disease.

Building of the TCR beta libraries involved iRepertoire HTBI primers and Arm-PCR of CDR3 regions. TCRdb re-derived calls from the multiplex PCR reads in MiXCR, one entry per CDR3 protein. The data contain around 500,000 distinct CDR3 sequences, less than 25% of them singletons. The CDR3 runs 14 residues. V dropped 4 bases and J dropped 8; count of bases not matched to a gene: 6. Germline lookup yields CDR1 SGHAT and CDR2 FQNNGV. Time point of the sample: persistent/refractory GD, antithyroid drugs over 5 years with positive TRAb. RNA extracted from PBMCs served as the sequencing template. This clonotype showed up just a few times. The antigen is unknown.

The chain joins TRBV11-2 to TRBJ2-1; TRBD1 agrees at 9 bases. This sequence was found in a female donor with Graves disease. This material consisted of peripheral blood mononuclear cells (PBMCs), taken when the disease was refractory, from a patient treated with antithyroid drugs. The CDR3 nucleotides read TGTGCCAGCAGCTATACAGGGGGCATGTATGAGCAGTTCTTC. Translated: CASSYTGGMYEQFF.